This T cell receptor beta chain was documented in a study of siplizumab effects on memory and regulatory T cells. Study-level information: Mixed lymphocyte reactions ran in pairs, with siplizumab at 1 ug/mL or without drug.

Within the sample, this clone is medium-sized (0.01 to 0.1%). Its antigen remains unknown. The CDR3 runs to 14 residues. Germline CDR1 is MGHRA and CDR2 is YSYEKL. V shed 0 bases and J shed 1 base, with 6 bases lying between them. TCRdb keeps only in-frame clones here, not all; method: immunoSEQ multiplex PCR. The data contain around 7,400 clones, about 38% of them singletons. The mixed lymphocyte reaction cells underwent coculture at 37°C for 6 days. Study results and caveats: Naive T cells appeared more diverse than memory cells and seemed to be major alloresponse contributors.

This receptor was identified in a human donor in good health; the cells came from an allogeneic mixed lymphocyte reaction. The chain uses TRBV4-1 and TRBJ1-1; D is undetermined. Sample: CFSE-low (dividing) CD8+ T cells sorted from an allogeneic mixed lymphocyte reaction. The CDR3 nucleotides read TGCGCCAGCAGCCAAGAGGGGAGGAACACTGAAGCTTTCTTT. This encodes CASSQEGRNTEAFF.